This TCR beta chain stems from a study of blood T cell repertoires in COVID-19. Sequencing used immunoSEQ multiplex PCR; TCRdb keeps in-frame clones, though not all of them. The data show 45,000 to 60,000 clones, about 80% seen once. The CDR3 is 13 residues long. Germline V gene data show CDR1 as LGHDT and CDR2 as YNNKEL (reference sequence). The V end was cut by 4 bases, the J end by 1 base, with 7 bases between. Seattle-derived patients entered the study during active infection and were followed longitudinally. The clonotype was recovered from an older man with COVID-19, enrolled during active disease. The rearrangement joins TRBV3-1 (or the pseudogene TRBV3-2) to TRBJ1-1; D gene unclear. Sequencing used peripheral blood. CDR3 sequence reads: CASSPTGNTEAFF. The CDR3 nucleotides are TGTGCCAGCAGCCCGACGGGGAACACTGAAGCTTTCTTT.